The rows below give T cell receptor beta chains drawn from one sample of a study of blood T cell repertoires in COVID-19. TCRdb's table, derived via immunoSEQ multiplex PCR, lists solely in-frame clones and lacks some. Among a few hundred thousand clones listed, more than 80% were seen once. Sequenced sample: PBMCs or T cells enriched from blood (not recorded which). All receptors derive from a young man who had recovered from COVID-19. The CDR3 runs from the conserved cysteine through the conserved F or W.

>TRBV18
CASSQGEGYGYTF
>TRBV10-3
CAISELRDRDEAFF
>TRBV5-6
CASRRTGTQREQYF
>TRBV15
CATRTGLSNSPLHF
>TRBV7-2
CASSLAGGDQPQHF
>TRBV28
CASTLTENYGYTF
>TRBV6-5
CASSSRGRAGGYTF
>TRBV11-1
CASSSAGTRPDTQYF
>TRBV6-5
CASSYSRTGVIGYTF
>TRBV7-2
CASSWGTGAYEQYF
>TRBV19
CASSIGPTARYEQYF
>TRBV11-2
CASSSTEDTQYF
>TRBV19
CASSRQFNQPQHF
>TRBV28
CASSLWPPSTSYATNEKLFF
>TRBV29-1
CSAHEGTDTQYF
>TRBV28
CASSLQTTEAFF
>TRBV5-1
CASSPSSGRAGELFF
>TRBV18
CASSRVNRGLAGSDTGELFF
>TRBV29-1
CSAQRGLAREVSYNEQFF
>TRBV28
CASSLRAPSGGYEQYF
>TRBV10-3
CAIRVAGGGTDTQYF
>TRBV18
CASSLTRGELFF
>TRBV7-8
CASSLAGQGLGEQFF
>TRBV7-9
CASSLVRDREDQPQHF
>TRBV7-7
CASSLRTGKAYNEQFF
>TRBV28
CASRGGLAVFYEQYF
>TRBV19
CASDSGLAAGGHNEQFF
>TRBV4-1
CASSQVGARRTEAFF
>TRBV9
CASSGTSETYEQYF
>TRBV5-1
CASSFGQGAEKLFF
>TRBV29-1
CSVAMTGFSYTF
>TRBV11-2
CASSLEATDRYEQYF
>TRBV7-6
CASSLPPSGTYEQYF
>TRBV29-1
CSALDHTEAFF
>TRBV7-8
CASSQPGLAMTQYF
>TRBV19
CASSIPLDTSGNTIYF
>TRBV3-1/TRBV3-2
CASSSGTSSNEQFF
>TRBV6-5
CASSYNARLNNGYTF
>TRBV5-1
CASNSRTGELFF
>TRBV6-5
CASSYHPTDRQETQYF
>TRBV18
CASSPQGSDEKLFF
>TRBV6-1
CASSERDRRTYGYTF
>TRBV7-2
CASSPNFDTQYF
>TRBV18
CASSPPVIRQGGQPQHF
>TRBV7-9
CASSLEWAGGVAGELFF
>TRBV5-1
CASSLTGHQPQHF